These 25 T cell receptor beta chains came from one sample sequenced in a study of identifying expanded T cells in peripheral blood. Data came from immunoSEQ multiplex PCR; TCRdb stores just in-frame clones and leaves some out. This sample has under 120,000 clones, with about 89% found just once. The sample was blood. These receptors originate from a person aged 18-70 years in good health.

The chain has TRBV7-9 and TRBJ1-5; D is possibly TRBD1 (6 bases). Germline values: CDR1 SEHNR, CDR2 FQNEAQ (reference sequence). V lost 5 bases, J lost 6 bases, and 14 bases lay in between. This CDR3 spans 14 amino acids. DNA for the CDR3: TGTGCCAGCAGCAACACAGGGTTCACTCAGCCCCAGCATTTT. As protein: CASSNTGFTQPQHF. The whole variable domain, remainder taken from reference TRBV7-9 and TRBJ1-5, is DTGVSQNPRHKITKRGQNVTFRCDPISEHNRLYWYRQTLGQGPEFLTYFQNEAQLEKSRLLSDRFSAERPKGSFSTLEIQRTEQGDSAMYLCASSNTGFTQPQHFGDGTRLSIL.

This clone was counted between two and nine times. V gene TRBV19 combines with J gene TRBJ1-5, with no clear D. Trimming removed 3 bases at V and 6 bases at J, with 18 bases between. The CDR3 extends over 16 amino acids. The germline CDR1 and CDR2 sequences are LNHDA and SQIVND (reference sequence). In DNA form, the CDR3 reads TGTGCCAGTAGTATCGGCCAGCTCGCCTTTATTCAGCCCCAGCATTTT. It specifies CASSIGQLAFIQPQHF. Supplemented by reference TRBV19 and TRBJ1-5, the full variable domain reads DGGITQSPKYLFRKEGQNVTLSCEQNLNHDAMYWYRQDPGQGLRLIYYSQIVNDFQKGDIAEGYSVSREKKESFPLTVTSAQKNPTAFYLCASSIGQLAFIQPQHFGDGTRLSIL.

This clone has only a few counts. The chain has TRBV6-5 and TRBJ1-6; 9 bases are shared with TRBD1. The trim removed 7 bases at V and 9 bases at J, leaving 7 bases unmatched. This CDR3 region has 14 residues. Germline V gives CDR1 MNHEY, CDR2 SVGAGI. The CDR3 DNA follows: TGTGCCAGCACCCCCGGGACAGGGTTTTCACCCCTCCACTTT. Amino acids: CASTPGTGFSPLHF.

The V call is TRBV19, the J call TRBJ2-7; D might be TRBD2 (5 bases). The germline gives CDR1 LNHDA, CDR2 SQIVND (reference sequence). The CDR3 is 13 amino acids. V was clipped by 4 bases and J by 3 bases, with 10 bases between them. CDR3 DNA: TGTGCCAGTAGTAGAACGGACTTCTACGAGCAGTACTTC. Amino acid sequence: CASSRTDFYEQYF.

The V call is TRBV7-2, the J call TRBJ2-3, with 9 bases that match TRBD1. Looked up from germline, CDR1 is SGHTA and CDR2 is FQGNSA. The J segment lost 6 bases and the V segment lost 3 bases, leaving 10 bases of the junction unmatched. CDR3 length: 16 residues. The CDR3 DNA is TGTGCCAGCAGCTTTACCGGGACAGGGACAGTGGATACGCAGTATTTT. Amino acids: CASSFTGTGTVDTQYF.

This clone was observed a handful of times. CDR3 nucleotides: TGTGCCACCAGCAGAGCCCCAGGACAGACTAATTCACCCCTCCACTTT. This sequence encodes CATSRAPGQTNSPLHF. This chain connects TRBV15 to TRBJ1-6; TRBD1 is a possible D gene (6 bases). Germline V lookup: CDR1 LNHNV, CDR2 YYDKDF (reference sequence). The CDR3 extends over 16 amino acids. V was shortened by 1 base and J by 6 bases, with 13 bases between the two germline ends.

This clone was seen more than once but under ten times. The rearrangement links TRBV5-5 to TRBJ1-4; TRBD1 aligns across 7 bases. Trimming cost V 4 bases and J 3 bases; bases outside gene matches: 6. Germline CDR1 and CDR2: SGHKS and YYEKEE (reference sequence). The CDR3 covers 15 residues. The CDR3 sequence is CASSPGTVPNEKLFF. Here the CDR3 DNA reads TGTGCCAGCAGCCCCGGGACAGTTCCTAATGAAAAACTGTTTTTT.

This chain links TRBV6-5 with TRBJ1-1, with D unresolved. This CDR3 comprises 12 residues. Trimming stripped 4 bases from V and 12 bases from J, with 15 bases between. Germline loops: CDR1 MNHEY, CDR2 SVGAGI. The chain's CDR3 is CASSFPKGVPFF. The CDR3 DNA follows: TGTGCCAGCAGTTTCCCCAAGGGAGTTCCTTTCTTT.

Details on this clone: Distinct nucleotide sequences in the sample also encode this CDR3. Here the CDR3 DNA reads TGCGCCAGCAGCTTGGGGGCAGGGGGGAATTCACCCCTCCACTTT. This gives the protein CASSLGAGGNSPLHF. This chain uses TRBV5-1 with TRBJ1-6; 7 bases fit TRBD1. In germline, CDR1 is SGHRS, CDR2 YFSETQ. The junction had 4 bases not matched to a gene; V was cut back by 0 bases and J by 7 bases. This CDR3 comprises 15 residues.

V and J are TRBV19 and TRBJ2-2; D perhaps matches TRBD1 (6 bases). CDR3 length equals 13 residues. The V gene lost 11 bases and the J gene lost 2 bases, with 12 bases spanning the gap. Germline V gene sequence: CDR1 LNHDA, CDR2 SQIVND (reference sequence). The CDR3, as DNA: TGTGCCTTCCTGGACAGAAACACCGGGGAGCTGTTTTTT. Protein product: CAFLDRNTGELFF.

This clone was seen a single time. The V and J genes are TRBV28 and TRBJ2-7; 10 positions agree with TRBD1. Germline V gene data show CDR1 as MDHEN and CDR2 as SYDVKM. The CDR3 is made up of 14 amino acids. With 6 bases clipped from V and 0 bases from J, the junction kept 2 bases outside the gene matches. CDR3 amino acids: CASRWTGGSYEQYF. For the CDR3, the DNA is TGTGCCAGCAGGTGGACAGGGGGCTCCTACGAGCAGTACTTC.

The chain links TRBV27 to TRBJ1-1; D not resolved. Per germline, CDR1 MNHEY and CDR2 SMNVEV (reference sequence). The V gene lost 5 bases and the J gene lost 4 bases, with 11 bases spanning the gap. This CDR3 is 13 amino acids long. The DNA for the CDR3 is TGTGCCAGCAGTCCCACCGTAGGCACTGAAGCTTTCTTT. Translating gives CASSPTVGTEAFF.

The chain links TRBV9 to TRBJ2-5, with 7 bases fitting TRBD1. Germline CDR1 and CDR2: SGDLS and YYNGEE. CDR3 length: 19 amino acids. V shed 3 bases, J shed 0 bases, and the junction held 17 bases outside the gene matches. This CDR3 is CASSEHRDRKHQNQETQYF. CDR3 coding DNA: TGTGCCAGCAGCGAACACCGGGACAGAAAACACCAAAACCAAGAGACCCAGTACTTC.

The chain combines TRBV5-1 with TRBJ1-2; D might be TRBD1 (5 bases). Germline V gene lookup returns CDR1 SGHRS and CDR2 YFSETQ. This CDR3 has 14 amino acids. Trimming pared 4 bases from V and 3 bases from J, leaving 13 bases between. In DNA form, the CDR3 reads TGCGCCAGCAGCCCCGTCGGGGGAGACTATGGCTACACCTTC. Amino acids: CASSPVGGDYGYTF.

This clone was seen a few times. The gene calls are TRBV18 and TRBJ1-2; D unresolved. Between the trimmed V and J ends, which lost 0 bases and 4 bases, there was a span of 9 bases. The germline V gene encodes CDR1 KGHSH and CDR2 LQKENI. The length of the CDR3 is 14 residues. CDR3 bases: TGTGCCAGCTCACCACCGACGGAAAGCTATGGCTACACCTTC. Translated, it gives CASSPPTESYGYTF.

J is TRBJ2-3 and V is TRBV11-3, with D possibly TRBD1 on 6 matching bases. Germline assignment: CDR1 SGHNT and CDR2 YENEEA. V was shortened by 5 bases and J by 1 base, with 13 bases between the two germline ends. The CDR3 is made up of 15 amino acids. The CDR3 sequence: CASSPSGHRTDTQYF. CDR3 in DNA: TGTGCCAGCAGCCCGTCGGGACACCGCACAGATACGCAGTATTTT.

The V gene is TRBV6-5, the J gene TRBJ2-5; D is unresolved. This CDR3 region has 10 residues. V was cut by 6 bases and J by 9 bases, with 8 bases left in between. CDR1 is MNHEY and CDR2 is SVGAGI in the germline V gene. CDR3 nucleotides: TGTGCCAGCAGCTATAATCCCCAGTACTTC. It encodes CASSYNPQYF.

V is TRBV5-1 and J is TRBJ2-5, with D perhaps TRBD2 (6 bases). Germline CDR1 is SGHRS and CDR2 is YFSETQ. The CDR3 length is 15 residues. V lost 2 bases and J 2 bases, leaving 13 bases between the germline ends. The CDR3 loop is CASSFFMGGQETQYF. In nucleotides, the CDR3 is TGCGCCAGCAGCTTTTTCATGGGGGGTCAAGAGACCCAGTACTTC.

The DNA for the CDR3 is TGTGCCAGCAGTGTAGGCGGCGGTACCTACGAGCAGTACTTC. Translating it yields CASSVGGGTYEQYF. The chain links TRBV2 to TRBJ2-7; D call uncertain. The CDR3 is 14 amino acids. V was cut by 4 bases and J by 2 bases, with 12 bases left in between. Germline CDR1 and CDR2: SNHLY and FYNNEI.

In regard to this clone: Additional DNA sequences in this sample encode the identical CDR3. The chain has TRBV2 and TRBJ1-4; possibly TRBD1 for D (6 bases). Germline V CDR1 and CDR2: SNHLY, FYNNEI. The length of the CDR3 is 14 residues. Trimming removed 4 bases from V and 8 bases from J, with 14 bases in between. The CDR3, as DNA: TGTGCCAGCAGTGGAGGGGGGGCTGGGGAAAAACTGTTTTTT. Translated: CASSGGGAGEKLFF.

The chain has TRBV18 and TRBJ2-3, with 8 bases aligning to TRBD1. V trimming: 1 base; J trimming: 4 bases; junction bases outside the gene matches: 4. Germline-derived CDR1 and CDR2 are KGHSH and LQKENI. The length of the CDR3 is 15 residues. For the CDR3, the DNA is TGTGCCAGCTCACCACAAACAGGGGGTGCAGATACGCAGTATTTT. Translating gives CASSPQTGGADTQYF.

The chain uses TRBV18 and TRBJ2-7, with 7 bases matching TRBD2. Losses at the gene ends were 6 bases for V and 1 base for J; bases not matched to a gene: 12. The CDR3 is 16 amino acids. The germline gives CDR1 KGHSH, CDR2 LQKENI. The CDR3 region is CASSLNLWGGSYEQYF. The CDR3 nucleotides are TGTGCCAGCTCCCTTAACCTATGGGGAGGGTCCTACGAGCAGTACTTC.

The chain is built from TRBV15 and TRBJ2-1; TRBD1 might be the D (6 bases). Germline V lookup: CDR1 LNHNV, CDR2 YYDKDF (reference sequence). The length of the CDR3 is 17 residues. The V and J ends lost 1 base and 8 bases respectively, with 21 bases between them. The DNA for the CDR3 is TGTGCCACCAGCAGAGTCTTGGGGGCCCTAAGATGGGATGAGCAGTTCTTC. As protein: CATSRVLGALRWDEQFF.

The chain has TRBV6-5 and TRBJ2-3; 7 bases match TRBD2. This CDR3 has 14 residues. From germline, CDR1 is MNHEY and CDR2 SVGAGI. Trimming removed 3 bases from V and 4 bases from J; junction bases left unmatched: 4. CDR3 coding DNA: TGTGCCAGCAGTTATTGGCGGGGGTCAGATACGCAGTATTTT. Translated, it gives CASSYWRGSDTQYF.

This rearrangement joins TRBV19 to TRBJ2-7; D perhaps matches TRBD1 (5 bases). CDR1 is LNHDA, CDR2 SQIVND, per germline (reference sequence). V shed 10 bases and J shed 3 bases, with 10 bases lying between them. There are 11 residues in the CDR3. The CDR3 coding sequence is TGTGCCACAGGACAAAACTACGAGCAGTACTTC. Residues: CATGQNYEQYF.